The 5 T cell receptor beta chains below all came from one sample that was sequenced in a study of blood T cell repertoires in COVID-19. The data were produced by immunoSEQ multiplex PCR, yet TCRdb's version contains in-frame clones alone and is incomplete. The repertoire holds more than 55,000 clones, with 60% to 80% as singletons. Sequenced material: peripheral blood. All receptors derive from a man aged 55 to 70 with acute or convalescent COVID-19.

The V gene is TRBV6-5, the J gene TRBJ1-6; TRBD1 matches 7 bases. This CDR3 spans 15 amino acids. Germline V gene sequence: CDR1 MNHEY, CDR2 SVGAGI. J was trimmed by 10 bases and V by 0 bases; bases with no gene match: 6. CDR3 nucleotide sequence: TGTGCCAGCAGTTACTCGAGGGACAGAGGGTCACCCCTCCACTTT. Its protein is CASSYSRDRGSPLHF.

CDR3 sequence (DNA): TGTGCCAGCACCGAGGGTACAGCCTTAACCGGGGAGCTGTTTTTT. This gives the protein CASTEGTALTGELFF. V usage is TRBV6-5 and J usage is TRBJ2-2; D might be TRBD2 (5 bases). Germline CDR1 reads MNHEY; CDR2 reads SVGAGI. This CDR3 contains 15 residues. V was shortened by 7 bases and J by 5 bases, with 17 bases between the two germline ends.

V usage is TRBV5-4 and J usage is TRBJ1-3, with TRBD1 identical over 7 bases. CDR1 is SGHNT, CDR2 YYREEE, per germline (reference sequence). The CDR3 extends over 16 amino acids. The trim removed 3 bases at V and 4 bases at J, leaving 10 bases unmatched. CDR3 bases: TGTGCCAGCAGCTCGGGCGTTAGGGACAGAGGAAACACCATATATTTT. It codes for CASSSGVRDRGNTIYF.

The rearrangement uses TRBV4-1 and TRBJ1-2; no reliable D call. There are 15 residues in the CDR3. Germline V gene sequence: CDR1 MGHRA, CDR2 YSYEKL. The V gene lost 0 bases and the J gene lost 5 bases, with 13 bases spanning the gap. The CDR3 DNA reads as TGCGCCAGCAGCCAAGATTTAGCGGGTGTGTATGGCTACACCTTC. Its translation: CASSQDLAGVYGYTF.

The rearrangement joins TRBV30 to TRBJ1-2, with 9 bases identical to TRBD1. Germline-derived CDR1 and CDR2 are GTSNPN and SVGIG (reference sequence). Losses at the gene ends were 1 base for V and 8 bases for J; bases not matched to a gene: 5. The CDR3 contains 13 residues. CDR3: CAWSGSGTGGYTF. CDR3 sequence (DNA): TGTGCCTGGAGTGGTTCGGGGACAGGGGGCTACACCTTC.